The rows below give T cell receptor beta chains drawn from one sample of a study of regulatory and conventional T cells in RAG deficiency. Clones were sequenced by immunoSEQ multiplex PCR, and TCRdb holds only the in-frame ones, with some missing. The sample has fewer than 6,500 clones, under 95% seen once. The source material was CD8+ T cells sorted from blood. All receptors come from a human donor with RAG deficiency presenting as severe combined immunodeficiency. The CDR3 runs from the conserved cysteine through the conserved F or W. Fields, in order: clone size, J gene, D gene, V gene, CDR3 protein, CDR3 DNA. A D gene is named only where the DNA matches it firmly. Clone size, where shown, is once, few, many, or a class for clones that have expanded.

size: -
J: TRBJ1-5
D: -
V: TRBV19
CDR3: CASSIRQERGQPQHF
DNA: TGTGCCAGTAGTATACGACAGGAGCGGGGCCAGCCCCAGCATTTT

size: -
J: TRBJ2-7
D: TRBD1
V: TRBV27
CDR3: CASSLSRTGSYEQYF
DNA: TGTGCCAGCAGTTTATCCCGGACAGGGTCCTACGAGCAGTACTTC

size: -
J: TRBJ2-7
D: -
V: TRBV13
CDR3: CASSFGRAYEQYF
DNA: TGTGCCAGCAGCTTTGGACGGGCCTACGAGCAGTACTTC

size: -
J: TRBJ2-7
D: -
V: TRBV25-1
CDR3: CASGQGLEQYF
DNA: TGTGCCAGCGGCCAGGGCTTGGAGCAGTACTTC

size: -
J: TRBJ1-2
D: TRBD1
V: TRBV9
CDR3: CASSLGTGVHGYTF
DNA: TGTGCCAGCAGCCTAGGGACAGGGGTACATGGCTACACCTTC

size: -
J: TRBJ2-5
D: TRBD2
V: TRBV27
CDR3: CASSLYPGRGETQYF
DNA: TGTGCCAGCAGTTTATATCCCGGGAGGGGGGAGACCCAGTACTTC

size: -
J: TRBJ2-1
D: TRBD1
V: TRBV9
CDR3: CASSVGQGIAQFF
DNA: TGTGCCAGCAGCGTAGGACAGGGTATCGCGCAGTTCTTC

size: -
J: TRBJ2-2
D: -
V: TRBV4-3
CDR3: CASSQDARGTGELFF
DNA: TGCGCCAGCAGCCAAGATGCCAGGGGCACCGGGGAGCTGTTTTTT

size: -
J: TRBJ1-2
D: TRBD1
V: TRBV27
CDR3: CASTSFLTGNINYGYTF
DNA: TGTGCCAGCACTTCCTTCTTGACAGGGAACATTAACTATGGCTACACCTTC

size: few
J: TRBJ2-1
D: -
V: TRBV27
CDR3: CASSFYNEQFF
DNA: TGTGCCAGCAGTTTCTACAATGAGCAGTTCTTC

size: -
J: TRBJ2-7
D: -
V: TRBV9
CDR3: CASSVGGHSYEQYF
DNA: TGTGCCAGCAGCGTAGGGGGACACTCCTACGAGCAGTACTTC

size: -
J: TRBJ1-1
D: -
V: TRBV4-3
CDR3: CASSHEGLGTEAFF
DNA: TGCGCCAGCAGCCATGAGGGTTTGGGGACTGAAGCTTTCTTT

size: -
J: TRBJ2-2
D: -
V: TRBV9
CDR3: CASRRGELAGELFF
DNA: TGTGCCAGCAGAAGGGGGGAATTGGCCGGGGAGCTGTTTTTT

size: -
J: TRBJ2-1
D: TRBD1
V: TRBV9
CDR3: CASNRDSSYNEQFF
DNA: TGTGCCAGCAACCGGGACAGCTCCTACAATGAGCAGTTCTTC